One and the same sample provided the 16 T cell receptor beta chains below, sequenced in a study of regulatory T cells in long-lasting Graves disease. Stated time point: newly diagnosed GD, antithyroid drugs for less than 3 months. RNA from PBMCs was the source of the TCR library. iRepertoire HTBI primers and Arm-PCR of CDR3 regions built TCR beta libraries. Each CDR3 protein is one row after TCRdb ran MiXCR on the multiplex PCR reads. The sample yields about 310,000 distinct CDR3 sequences, 15% to 20% seen once. The input for sequencing was peripheral blood mononuclear cells (PBMCs), taken at new diagnosis, from a patient treated with antithyroid drugs. The source is a female donor with Graves disease.

This clonotype has just one count. V is TRBV2 and J is TRBJ2-3, with 7 bases aligning to TRBD2. The end of the DNA is better explained by TRBJ2-1, so the J call may be wrong. CDR3 size: 14 residues. Germline V gene data show CDR1 as SNHLY and CDR2 as FYNNEI. CDR3 DNA sequence: TGTGCCAGCAGCACGTGGGACTATACTGCCGAGCAGTTCTTC. Translated, it gives CASSTWDYTAEQFF.

The chain recombines TRBV28 with TRBJ2-2; possibly TRBD1 or TRBD2 for D (5 bases each). The CDR3 has 17 residues. Looked up from germline, CDR1 is MDHEN and CDR2 is SYDVKM. The V gene lost 4 bases and the J gene lost 0 bases, with 15 bases spanning the gap. CDR3 coding DNA: TGTGCCAGCAGTTATGATTGGGGGATCTCGAACACCGGGGAGCTGTTTTTT. Protein sequence: CASSYDWGISNTGELFF.

Only a few counts were recorded for this clonotype. This chain joins TRBV5-1 and TRBJ2-3; a weak D match, TRBD2 (5 bases). CDR3 length equals 15 residues. The V end was cut by 1 base, the J end by 0 bases, with 9 bases between. Per the germline V gene, CDR1 is SGHRS and CDR2 is YFSETQ. The CDR3 DNA reads as TGCGCCAGCAGCTTGTTAGCGCGGAGCACAGATACGCAGTATTTT. It specifies CASSLLARSTDTQYF.

This clonotype was observed at least ten times. The chain links TRBV6-2 or TRBV6-3 to TRBJ2-5; TRBD1 matches at 8 bases. J was trimmed by 4 bases and V by 6 bases; bases with no gene match: 16. Germline-derived CDR1 and CDR2 are MNHEY and SVGEGT. This CDR3 is 17 amino acids long. The CDR3 nucleotides are TGTGCCAGCAGCTACCGACCACGACAGGGGTTAGGAGAGACCCAGTACTTC. Translation gives CASSYRPRQGLGETQYF.

Many counts were recorded for this clonotype. This sequence joins TRBV6-9 and TRBJ2-5, with D tentatively TRBD2 (6 bases). In germline, CDR1 is MNHGY, CDR2 SVAAGI. CDR3 length equals 15 residues. Trimming cost V 3 bases and J 1 base, with 12 bases left between them. CDR3 DNA: TGTGCCAGCAGTTACTCGAACGGGGGCCAAGAGACCCAGTACTTC. Its translation is CASSYSNGGQETQYF.

This clonotype was detected ten times or more. V gene TRBV28 combines with J gene TRBJ2-7, with TRBD1 as a possible D gene (6 bases). The CDR3 extends over 13 amino acids. The V gene lost 5 bases and the J gene lost 1 base, with 9 bases spanning the gap. Germline values: CDR1 MDHEN, CDR2 SYDVKM. The CDR3 DNA reads as TGTGCCAGCAGTCAACAGGGATCCTACGAGCAGTACTTC. It yields the protein CASSQQGSYEQYF.

This clonotype was detected ten times or more. The chain carries TRBV12-3 or TRBV12-4 and TRBJ1-4; the D gene is possibly TRBD1 (5 bases). V was pared by 3 bases and J by 8 bases, with 10 bases between. The CDR3 runs to 13 residues. CDR3 DNA: TGTGCCAGCAGTTTTGCAGGGCTGGAAAAACTGTTTTTT. Residues: CASSFAGLEKLFF.

This clonotype was recorded many times. The chain combines TRBV20-1 with TRBJ2-7; 10 bases line up with TRBD2. V lost 5 bases to trimming and J lost 4 bases; unmatched junction nucleotides: 8. The CDR3 is 14 residues long. Germline V lookup: CDR1 DFQATT, CDR2 SNEGSKA (reference sequence). The CDR3 reads CSARGGLAEYEQYF. CDR3 nucleotide sequence: TGCAGTGCTCGAGGCGGACTAGCGGAATACGAGCAGTACTTC.

This clonotype was detected ten times or more. The CDR3 spells CASTGTGAETQYF. CDR3 DNA sequence: TGTGCCAGCACCGGGACAGGGGCAGAGACCCAGTACTTC. The rearrangement joins TRBV12-3 or TRBV12-4 to TRBJ2-5; 10 nucleotides align to TRBD1. The CDR3 runs to 13 residues. V lost 7 bases to trimming and J lost 4 bases; unmatched junction nucleotides: 3.

This clonotype appeared many times. This chain connects TRBV24-1 to TRBJ1-2; 8 bases are shared with TRBD1. The V gene end was trimmed by 4 bases and the J gene end by 7 bases; junction bases not matched to a gene: 10. This CDR3 has 15 residues. Germline V gene data show CDR1 as KGHDR and CDR2 as SFDVKD. The CDR3 DNA sequence: TGTGCCACCAGTGACCGAACGACAGGGGCAGGTGGCTACACCTTC. Translated, it gives CATSDRTTGAGGYTF.

This clonotype was detected ten times or more. The chain employs TRBV2 and TRBJ2-5; D is possibly TRBD1 (6 bases). CDR1 SNHLY and CDR2 FYNNEI come from the germline V gene. This CDR3 is 12 amino acids long. V shed 9 bases and J shed 0 bases, with 8 bases lying between them. CDR3 in DNA: TGTGCCAGTGGACAGTACCAAGAGACCCAGTACTTC. Amino acids: CASGQYQETQYF.

This clonotype came up many times. This chain joins TRBV28 and TRBJ1-4; 7 bases line up with TRBD1. The CDR3 runs 14 residues. Germline trimming cut 5 bases from V and 4 bases from J; bases unmatched to any gene: 4. CDR1 and CDR2 (germline): MDHEN, SYDVKM. The DNA for the CDR3 is TGTGCCAGCAGTCGGGGACAGTTTAATGAAAAACTGTTTTTT. Encoded protein: CASSRGQFNEKLFF.

This clonotype was picked up many times. The rearrangement links TRBV24-1 to TRBJ1-2; tentative D call: TRBD1 (5 bases). This CDR3 has 14 residues. Trimming took 0 bases from V and 2 from J, leaving 6 bases between them. CDR1 KGHDR and CDR2 SFDVKD come from the germline V gene. CDR3 sequence reads: CATSDLAGNYGYTF. As DNA, the CDR3 is TGTGCCACCAGTGATTTGGCAGGGAACTATGGCTACACCTTC.

This clonotype was counted many times. The gene calls are TRBV28 and TRBJ1-1; the D is unclear. V was pared by 0 bases and J by 9 bases, with 8 bases between. This CDR3 contains 12 residues. Looked up from germline, CDR1 is MDHEN and CDR2 is SYDVKM. The CDR3 coding sequence is TGTGCCAGCAGTTTATGGGGCGGGAAAGCTTTCTTT. Protein: CASSLWGGKAFF.

This clonotype was picked up one time. The chain is built from TRBV12-3 or TRBV12-4 and TRBJ2-7, with 11 bases fitting TRBD2. The CDR3 loop spans 14 amino acids. V trimming: 6 bases; J trimming: 4 bases; junction bases outside the gene matches: 5. The DNA for the CDR3 is TGTGCCAGCAGCGGGACTAGCGGAGTTTACGAGCAGTACTTC. Amino acids: CASSGTSGVYEQYF.

In this sample, this clonotype turned up many times. The V and J genes are TRBV24-1 and TRBJ1-1; TRBD1 aligns across 9 bases. The length of the CDR3 is 13 residues. V was clipped by 7 bases and J by 4 bases; unmatched bases: 3. Germline V lookup: CDR1 KGHDR, CDR2 SFDVKD. The CDR3 DNA is TGTGCCACCAGGGACAGGGGATCCACTGAAGCTTTCTTT. Amino acid sequence: CATRDRGSTEAFF.